These 15 T cell receptor beta chains were sequenced from one sample in a study of T cell changes during pregnancy in multiple sclerosis. TCRdb's table, derived via immunoSEQ multiplex PCR, lists solely in-frame clones and lacks some. The table includes about 89,000 clones, 94% detected once. Source: peripheral blood, taken in the third trimester of pregnancy. These receptors were obtained from a female donor with multiple sclerosis, enrolled in a pregnancy study.

The chain carries TRBV7-9 and TRBJ2-6; tentatively, D is TRBD1 (6 bases). V lost 5 bases to trimming and J lost 0 bases, with 8 bases between them. Germline assignment: CDR1 SEHNR and CDR2 FQNEAQ (reference sequence). The CDR3 contains 15 residues. This CDR3 reads CASSPRGSGANVLTF. CDR3 nucleotides: TGTGCCAGCAGCCCCAGGGGCTCTGGGGCCAACGTCCTGACTTTC.

The chain employs TRBV5-1 and TRBJ1-2; possible D gene TRBD1, 6 bases. This CDR3 spans 14 amino acids. Trimming pared 0 bases from V and 3 bases from J, leaving 9 bases between. CDR1 and CDR2 (germline): SGHRS, YFSETQ. The CDR3 bases are TGCGCCAGCAGCTTGGCTCCAGGGGACTATGGCTACACCTTC. This encodes CASSLAPGDYGYTF.

The rearrangement uses TRBV7-3 and TRBJ2-2; D possibly corresponds to TRBD2 (5 bases). CDR3 length: 15 amino acids. Germline-derived CDR1 and CDR2 are SGHTA and FQGTGA. Trimming shortened V by 2 bases and J by 5 bases, and 12 bases separated the two germline ends. The DNA of the CDR3 is TGTGCCAGCAGCTTATCCCGGGGTGGGACCGGGGAGCTGTTTTTT. This codes for CASSLSRGGTGELFF.

The chain has TRBV18 and TRBJ2-1; weak D call: TRBD2 (5 bases). The CDR3 loop spans 12 amino acids. V dropped 1 base and J dropped 9 bases, with 7 bases sitting between them. Per germline, CDR1 KGHSH and CDR2 LQKENI. The CDR3 nucleotides read TGTGCCAGCTCACCACAGGGAGTTGAGCAGTTCTTC. It specifies CASSPQGVEQFF.

With respect to this clone: Within the sample, other DNA sequences also encode this same CDR3. The CDR3 reads CASSLRGLGTDTQYF. Here the CDR3 DNA reads TGCGCCAGCAGCTTGCGGGGTCTTGGCACAGATACGCAGTATTTT. The chain employs TRBV5-1 and TRBJ2-3; TRBD2 might be the D (5 bases). Trimming stripped 1 base from V and 1 base from J, with 10 bases between. This CDR3 contains 15 residues. CDR1 and CDR2 from the germline V gene are SGHRS and YFSETQ.

This clone was seen only once. The chain carries TRBV30 and TRBJ2-3, with D perhaps matching TRBD1 (5 bases). This CDR3 region has 14 residues. V lost 3 bases, J lost 3 bases, and 13 bases lay in between. Germline lookup yields CDR1 GTSNPN and CDR2 SVGIG (reference sequence). The CDR3 DNA is TGTGCCTGGAGGTCAGGGTTAAAAACAGATACGCAGTATTTT. Protein product: CAWRSGLKTDTQYF.

This sequence joins TRBV28 and TRBJ1-2; TRBD1 is a possible D gene (6 bases). Germline V lookup: CDR1 MDHEN, CDR2 SYDVKM. The CDR3 loop spans 17 amino acids. The V and J ends lost 1 base and 4 bases respectively, with 19 bases between them. CDR3 sequence reads: CASSLSVGQPPIYGYTF. DNA for the CDR3: TGTGCCAGCAGTTTATCAGTCGGACAGCCGCCCATCTATGGCTACACCTTC.

The gene calls are TRBV19 and TRBJ2-1, with 7 nucleotides matching TRBD2. The CDR3 runs to 15 residues. V trimming: 4 bases; J trimming: 3 bases; junction bases outside the gene matches: 6. Germline V gene lookup returns CDR1 LNHDA and CDR2 SQIVND (reference sequence). The CDR3 is CASSRGGEVYNEQFF. The CDR3 DNA is TGTGCCAGTAGTAGGGGGGGGGAGGTCTACAATGAGCAGTTCTTC.

This clone showed up just once. The chain links TRBV18 to TRBJ2-2; D remains unclear. Germline CDR1 is KGHSH and CDR2 is LQKENI. The CDR3 is 16 amino acids. The germline V and J ends were trimmed by 6 bases and 0 bases, with 14 bases remaining between them. CDR3 sequence (DNA): TGTGCCAGCTCCGCCACCGGTATCACGAACACCGGGGAGCTGTTTTTT. Amino acid sequence: CASSATGITNTGELFF.

V is TRBV13 and J is TRBJ2-7; 9 bases agree with TRBD1. The germline CDR1 and CDR2 sequences are PRHDT and FYEKMQ (reference sequence). With 5 bases clipped from V and 5 bases from J, the junction kept 4 bases outside the gene matches. This CDR3 comprises 13 residues. The CDR3 loop is CASSKGQGDEQYF. The CDR3, as DNA: TGTGCCAGCAGCAAGGGACAGGGCGACGAGCAGTACTTC.

V is TRBV7-6 and J is TRBJ2-3, with 10 bases that match TRBD1. The CDR3 runs to 16 residues. The germline V gene encodes CDR1 SGHVS and CDR2 FNYEAQ. Trimming took 1 base from V and 5 from J; bases not matched to a gene: 6. CDR3 nucleotides: TGTGCCAGCAGCTTAGGGGGGACAGGGGCCATAGATACGCAGTATTTT. Its protein product is CASSLGGTGAIDTQYF.

The chain combines TRBV6-5 with TRBJ2-1; TRBD2 matches 8 bases. The CDR3 is made up of 15 amino acids. With 2 bases clipped from V and 7 bases from J, the junction kept 7 bases outside the gene matches. Germline V CDR1 and CDR2: MNHEY, SVGAGI. The CDR3 DNA reads as TGTGCCAGCAGTTACGTTAGCGGGAACGGGAATGAGCAGTTCTTC. It codes for CASSYVSGNGNEQFF.

This chain connects TRBV29-1 to TRBJ2-7; D is ambiguous. Germline V lookup: CDR1 SQVTM, CDR2 ANQGSEA. This CDR3 spans 12 amino acids. V was clipped by 7 bases and J by 3 bases, with 13 bases between them. Here the CDR3 reads CSGPRVFYEQYF. In nucleotides, the CDR3 is TGCAGCGGCCCCCGGGTTTTCTACGAGCAGTACTTC.

This clone was found once. The chain employs TRBV9 and TRBJ2-2; the D gene is possibly TRBD2 (5 bases). This CDR3 has 15 amino acids. V was trimmed by 0 bases and J by 6 bases, leaving 12 bases between them. Per the germline V gene, CDR1 is SGDLS and CDR2 is YYNGEE. The CDR3 spells CASSVAWESPGELFF. In DNA form, the CDR3 reads TGTGCCAGCAGCGTAGCGTGGGAGAGCCCCGGGGAGCTGTTTTTT.

This clone was picked up one time. The chain is built from TRBV13 and TRBJ1-2; a weak D match, TRBD1 (6 bases). The CDR3 runs 14 residues. V was pared by 5 bases and J by 3 bases, with 13 bases between. Germline V CDR1 and CDR2: PRHDT, FYEKMQ (reference sequence). DNA for the CDR3: TGTGCCAGCAGCGGCAGGGGTGGGTACTATGGCTACACCTTC. Amino acid sequence: CASSGRGGYYGYTF.